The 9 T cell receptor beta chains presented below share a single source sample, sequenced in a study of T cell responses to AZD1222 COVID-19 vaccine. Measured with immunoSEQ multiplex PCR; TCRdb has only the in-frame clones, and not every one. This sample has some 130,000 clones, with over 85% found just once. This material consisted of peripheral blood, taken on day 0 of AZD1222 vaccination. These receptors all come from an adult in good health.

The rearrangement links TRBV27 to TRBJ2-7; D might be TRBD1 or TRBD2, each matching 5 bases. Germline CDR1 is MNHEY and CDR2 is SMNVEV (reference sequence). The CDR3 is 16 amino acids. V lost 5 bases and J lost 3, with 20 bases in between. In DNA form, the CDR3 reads TGTGCCAGCAGTCAACAGAGGGGTCACGGAAACTACGAGCAGTACTTC. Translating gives CASSQQRGHGNYEQYF.

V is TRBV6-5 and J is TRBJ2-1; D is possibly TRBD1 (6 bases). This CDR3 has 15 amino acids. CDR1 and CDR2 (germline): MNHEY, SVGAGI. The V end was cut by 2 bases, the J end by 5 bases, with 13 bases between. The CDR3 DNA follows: TGTGCCAGCAGTTACGACAGGAGTACTAACAATGAGCAGTTCTTC. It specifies CASSYDRSTNNEQFF.

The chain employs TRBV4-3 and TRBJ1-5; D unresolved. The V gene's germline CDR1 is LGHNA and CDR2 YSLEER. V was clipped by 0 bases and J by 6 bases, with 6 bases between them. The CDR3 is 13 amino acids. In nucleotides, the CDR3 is TGCGCCAGCAGCCAAGATACGGCTCAGCCCCAGCATTTT. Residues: CASSQDTAQPQHF.

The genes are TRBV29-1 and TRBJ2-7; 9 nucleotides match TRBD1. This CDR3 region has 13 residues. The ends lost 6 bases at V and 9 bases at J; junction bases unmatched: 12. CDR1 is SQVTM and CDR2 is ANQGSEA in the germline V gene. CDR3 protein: CSVGTGSLGAQYF. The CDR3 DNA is TGCAGCGTGGGGACAGGGAGTTTGGGCGCGCAGTACTTC.

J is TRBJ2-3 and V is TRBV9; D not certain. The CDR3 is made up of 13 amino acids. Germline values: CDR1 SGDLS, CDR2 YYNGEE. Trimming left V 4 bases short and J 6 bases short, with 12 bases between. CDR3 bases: TGTGCCAGCAGCTCCAGTAGGTCGGATACGCAGTATTTT. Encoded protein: CASSSSRSDTQYF.

The chain's CDR3 is CASIKDEPGQGALRIETQYF. CDR3 bases: TGTGCCAGCATCAAAGACGAACCGGGACAGGGAGCCCTCAGGATAGAGACCCAGTACTTC. V and J are TRBV21-1 and TRBJ2-5; TRBD1 is the table's D call, not checked against the DNA. TRBV21-1 corresponds to a pseudogene. The CDR3 consists of 20 residues.

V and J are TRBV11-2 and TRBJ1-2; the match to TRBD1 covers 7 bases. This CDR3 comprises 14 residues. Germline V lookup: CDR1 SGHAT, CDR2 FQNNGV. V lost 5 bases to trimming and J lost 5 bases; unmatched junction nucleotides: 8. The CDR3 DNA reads TGTGCCAGCAGCAGCTCGGGACAGCCATATGGCTACACCTTC. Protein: CASSSSGQPYGYTF.

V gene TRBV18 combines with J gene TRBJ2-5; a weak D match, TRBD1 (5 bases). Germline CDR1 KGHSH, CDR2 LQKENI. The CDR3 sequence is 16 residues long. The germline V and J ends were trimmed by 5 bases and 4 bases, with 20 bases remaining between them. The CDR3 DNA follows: TGTGCCAGCTCAAACCAGGGTTTTTTATTGGGAGAGACCCAGTACTTC. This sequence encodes CASSNQGFLLGETQYF. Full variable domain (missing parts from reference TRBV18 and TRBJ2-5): NAGVMQNPRHLVRRRGQEARLRCSPMKGHSHVYWYRQLPEEGLKFMVYLQKENIIDESGMPKERFSAEFPKEGPSILRIQQVVRGDSAAYFCASSNQGFLLGETQYFGPGTRLLVL.

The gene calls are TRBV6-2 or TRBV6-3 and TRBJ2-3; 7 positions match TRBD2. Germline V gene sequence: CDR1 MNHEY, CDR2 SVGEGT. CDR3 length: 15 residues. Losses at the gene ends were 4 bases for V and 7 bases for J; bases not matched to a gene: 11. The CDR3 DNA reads TGTGCCAGCAGTTTCGGGAGGAAACCCTTTTATACGCAGTATTTT. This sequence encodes CASSFGRKPFYTQYF.